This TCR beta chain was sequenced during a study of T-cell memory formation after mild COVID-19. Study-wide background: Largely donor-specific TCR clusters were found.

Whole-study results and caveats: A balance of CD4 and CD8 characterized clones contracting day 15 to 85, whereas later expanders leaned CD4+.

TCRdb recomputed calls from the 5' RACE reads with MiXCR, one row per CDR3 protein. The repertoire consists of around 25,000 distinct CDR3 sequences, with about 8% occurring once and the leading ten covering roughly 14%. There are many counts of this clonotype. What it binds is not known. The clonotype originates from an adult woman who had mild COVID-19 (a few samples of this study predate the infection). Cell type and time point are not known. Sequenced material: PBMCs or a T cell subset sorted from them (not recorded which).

The CDR3 region is CASSSSGQGFPDTQYF. The CDR3 DNA sequence: TGTGCCAGCAGTTCATCGGGACAGGGGTTCCCAGATACGCAGTATTTT. The V and J genes are TRBV6-5 and TRBJ2-3, with 10 bases matching TRBD1. This CDR3 is built from 16 residues. Trimming took 4 bases from V and 4 from J; bases not matched to a gene: 8. Germline V gene sequence: CDR1 MNHEY, CDR2 SVGAGI.